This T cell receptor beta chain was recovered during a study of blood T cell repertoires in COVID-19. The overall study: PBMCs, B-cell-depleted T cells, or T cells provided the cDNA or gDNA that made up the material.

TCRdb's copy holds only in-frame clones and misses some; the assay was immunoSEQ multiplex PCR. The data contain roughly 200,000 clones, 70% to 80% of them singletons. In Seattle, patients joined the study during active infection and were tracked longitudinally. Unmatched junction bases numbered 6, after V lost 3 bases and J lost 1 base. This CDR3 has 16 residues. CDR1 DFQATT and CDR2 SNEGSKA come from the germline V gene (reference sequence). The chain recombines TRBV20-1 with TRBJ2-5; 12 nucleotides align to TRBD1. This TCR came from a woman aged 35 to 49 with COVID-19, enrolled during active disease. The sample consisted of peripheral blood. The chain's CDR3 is CSASGGQGALQETQYF. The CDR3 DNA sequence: TGCAGTGCTAGTGGGGGACAGGGGGCCCTCCAAGAGACCCAGTACTTC.